One and the same sample provided the 7 T cell receptor beta chains below, sequenced in a study of OX40 agonist ivuxolimab in advanced cancers. Sequencing used immunoSEQ multiplex PCR; TCRdb keeps in-frame clones, though not all of them. The sample yields more than 9,500 clones, roughly 90% seen once. Sample: CD4+ or CD8+ T cells sorted from blood, taken in a trial of the OX40 agonist ivuxolimab. These receptor sequences come from an adult with an advanced solid tumor such as melanoma, head and neck, liver or kidney cancer.

The gene calls are TRBV6-4 and TRBJ2-2; 8 bases fit TRBD2. Germline lookup yields CDR1 MRHNA and CDR2 SNTAGT. V lost 4 bases and J lost 3; bases outside the gene matches: 1. The CDR3 contains 14 residues. In DNA, the CDR3 is TGTGCCAGCAGTGCCGGGGGGGACACCGGGGAGCTGTTTTTT. Its protein product is CASSAGGDTGELFF.

The chain has TRBV19 and TRBJ1-2; a possible D gene is TRBD1 (6 bases). Germline V gene lookup returns CDR1 LNHDA and CDR2 SQIVND (reference sequence). The V end was cut by 8 bases, the J end by 4 bases, with 23 bases between. The length of the CDR3 is 16 residues. CDR3 nucleotides: TGTGCCAGTCGCGGCCGGGGGCCCACGATCGTCTATGGCTACACCTTC. It encodes CASRGRGPTIVYGYTF.

V and J are TRBV7-6 and TRBJ1-3; the D is unclear. The CDR3 runs to 12 residues. V was pared by 6 bases and J by 1 base, with 4 bases between. Per the germline V gene, CDR1 is SGHVS and CDR2 is FNYEAQ. In DNA form, the CDR3 reads TGTGCCAGCAGGGATTCTGGAAACACCATATATTTT. Amino acid sequence: CASRDSGNTIYF.

This clone showed up just a few times. V is TRBV19 and J is TRBJ2-7; D unresolved. The germline V gene encodes CDR1 LNHDA and CDR2 SQIVND (reference sequence). CDR3 size: 12 residues. Deletions cut 3 bases from V and 3 bases from J, with 6 bases between. The CDR3 here is CASSMPNYEQYF. The CDR3 DNA sequence: TGTGCCAGTAGTATGCCAAACTACGAGCAGTACTTC.

The sample holds one count of this clone. V usage is TRBV5-1 and J usage is TRBJ1-3, with TRBD1 matching over 10 bases. Germline-derived CDR1 and CDR2 are SGHRS and YFSETQ. V lost 5 bases and J lost 2; bases outside the gene matches: 4. The CDR3 extends over 15 amino acids. The CDR3 is CASRIGQGAGNTIYF. The CDR3 DNA sequence: TGCGCCAGCAGAATTGGACAGGGGGCTGGAAACACCATATATTTT.

The CDR3 DNA follows: TGTGCCTGGCAAAGTGGCGCGGGAGGCCCAGCCCGCGAGCAGTACTTC. This encodes CAWQSGAGGPAREQYF. The genes are TRBV30 and TRBJ2-7, with 8 bases matching TRBD2. The V gene end was trimmed by 5 bases and the J gene end by 6 bases; junction bases not matched to a gene: 18. From germline, CDR1 is GTSNPN and CDR2 SVGIG (reference sequence). The CDR3 runs to 16 residues. The entire variable domain, with the rest obtained from reference TRBV30 and TRBJ2-7, is as follows: SQTIHQWPATLVQPVGSPLSLECTVEGTSNPNLYWYRQAAGRGLQLLFYSVGIGQISSEVPQNLSASRPQDRQFILSSKKLLLSDSGFYLCAWQSGAGGPAREQYFGPGTRLTVT.

The chain employs TRBV29-1 and TRBJ1-5; D gene ambiguous. The CDR3 contains 14 residues. V was shortened by 3 bases and J by 0 bases, with 9 bases between the two germline ends. Per germline, CDR1 SQVTM and CDR2 ANQGSEA. This CDR3 reads CSVDGPDSNQPQHF. In DNA form, the CDR3 reads TGCAGCGTTGATGGACCCGATAGCAATCAGCCCCAGCATTTT.